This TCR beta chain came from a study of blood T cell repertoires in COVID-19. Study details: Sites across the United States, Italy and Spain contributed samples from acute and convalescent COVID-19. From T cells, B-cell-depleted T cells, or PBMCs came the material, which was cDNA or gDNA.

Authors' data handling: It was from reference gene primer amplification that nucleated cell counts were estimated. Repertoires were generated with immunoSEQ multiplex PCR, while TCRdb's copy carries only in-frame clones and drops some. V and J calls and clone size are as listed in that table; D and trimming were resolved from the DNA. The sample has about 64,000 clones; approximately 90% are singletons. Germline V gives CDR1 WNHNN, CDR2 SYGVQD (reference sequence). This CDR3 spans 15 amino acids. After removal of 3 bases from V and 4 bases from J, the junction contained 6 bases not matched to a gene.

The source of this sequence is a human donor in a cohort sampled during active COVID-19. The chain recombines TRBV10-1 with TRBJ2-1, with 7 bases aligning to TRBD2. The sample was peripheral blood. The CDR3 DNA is TGCGCCAGCAGTGATCCAGGCGGGGGTTACAATGAGCAGTTCTTC. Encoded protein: CASSDPGGGYNEQFF.